What follows is one TCR beta chain and its context. There is no known antigen for this receptor. No per-base quality is available; no much larger clone lies one base away. The sample belongs to a study of preoperative IRX-2 immunotherapy in early breast cancer (dated by TCRdb to the late 2010s). The CDR3, cysteine through phenylalanine, is 14 amino acids long. Only the CDR3 region is kept as DNA, spanning 42 bases read in frame from base 1. Germline trimming amounts to 6 bases on V and 4 bases on J, with 5 as the count of junction bases outside the gene matches. CDR1 and CDR2, per the germline V gene, are MNHGY and SAAAGT. The library was prepared using the immunoSEQ multiplex PCR assay. TCRdb took over this immuneACCESS table, retaining in-frame rearrangements with V and J assigned. Such tables are incomplete; in checked studies, under half of the missing clones stem from an unresolved V gene, and the remainder is unexplained. Counted in this sample were around 10,000 clones; roughly 80% of them appeared once. The ten largest clones add up to roughly 5.6% of the sample.

The treatment or condition label, read with the paper, signifies: preoperative locoregional IRX-2 cytokine immunotherapy. The samples were obtained from a phase Ib study in which preoperative, locoregional IRX-2 cytokine immunotherapy intended to prime immune responses was tested. The donors were early-stage breast cancer patients who were given IRX-2 prior to surgery. Here the chain combines TRBV6-8 and TRBJ2-7; the central 11 bases match TRBD1. The TCR originated in a human donor with breast cancer. This sample comprised lymph node tissue, obtained before IRX-2 immunotherapy. The DNA is as follows: TGTGCCAGCAGAATGGACAGGGGGCGGTACGAGCAGTACTTC. It is translated as CASRMDRGRYEQYF.